A single sample is the source of the 25 T cell receptor beta chains below, sequenced in a study of regulatory T cells in long-lasting Graves disease. iRepertoire HTBI primers and Arm-PCR of CDR3 regions built TCR beta libraries. TCRdb re-called the multiplex PCR reads with MiXCR, one entry per CDR3 protein. This table holds 300,000 to 350,000 distinct CDR3 sequences, around 19% found once. Documented time point: persistent/refractory GD, antithyroid drugs over 5 years with positive TRAb. After RNA was extracted from PBMCs, the TCR library was made from it. This material consisted of peripheral blood mononuclear cells (PBMCs), taken when the disease was refractory, from a patient treated with antithyroid drugs. Receptors originate from a female donor with Graves disease.

This clonotype was counted many times. The chain couples TRBV5-1 to TRBJ2-4; possibly TRBD2 for D (6 bases). The CDR3 has 19 residues. Germline V lookup: CDR1 SGHRS, CDR2 YFSETQ. The V end lost 4 bases, the J end lost 0 bases, and 23 bases lay between the germline ends. This CDR3 reads CASSRLALGGTLAKNIQYF. CDR3 bases: TGCGCCAGCAGCCGCCTCGCCTTGGGCGGGACCTTAGCCAAAAACATTCAGTACTTC.

This clonotype was observed many times. The chain has TRBV24-1 and TRBJ1-5; possible D gene TRBD1, 6 bases. The germline V and J ends were trimmed by 5 bases and 6 bases, with 25 bases remaining between them. Germline assignment: CDR1 KGHDR and CDR2 SFDVKD. The CDR3 runs to 18 residues. CDR3 loop: CATSAGGGGARVSQPQHF. The CDR3 DNA is TGTGCCACCAGTGCCGGAGGAGGGGGGGCGCGTGTAAGTCAGCCCCAGCATTTT.

This clonotype appeared a few times. The chain employs TRBV20-1 and TRBJ1-2; a possible D gene is TRBD1 (6 bases). V was pared by 4 bases and J by 6 bases, with 15 bases between. The CDR3 runs 13 residues. Per the germline V gene, CDR1 is DFQATT and CDR2 is SNEGSKA (reference sequence). Here the CDR3 reads CSAIPIRGDGYTF. The CDR3, as DNA: TGCAGTGCTATTCCAATAAGGGGGGATGGCTACACCTTC.

This chain joins TRBV10-3 and TRBJ2-2; 8 bases agree with TRBD1. The CDR3 has 16 residues. Trimming cost V 6 bases and J 0 bases; bases outside gene matches: 6. Germline assignment: CDR1 ENHRY and CDR2 SYGVKD. Here the CDR3 DNA reads TGTGCCATCAGCCGGGGACAGGAGGCGAACACCGGGGAGCTGTTTTTT. Translating gives CAISRGQEANTGELFF.

The chain is built from TRBV11-2 and TRBJ2-7; TRBD2 is a possible D gene (6 bases). V was trimmed by 1 base and J by 3 bases, leaving 13 bases between them. CDR1 and CDR2 (germline): SGHAT, FQNNGV. The CDR3 contains 15 residues. In DNA, the CDR3 is TGTGCCAGCAGCTTAGGGACTAACGGAGACTACGAGCAGTACTTC. It encodes CASSLGTNGDYEQYF.

The chain uses TRBV28 and TRBJ2-2, with D possibly TRBD1 on 6 matching bases. The CDR3 extends over 16 amino acids. V lost 6 bases and J 4 bases, leaving 18 bases between the germline ends. Per the germline V gene, CDR1 is MDHEN and CDR2 is SYDVKM. The chain's CDR3 is CASRAQGAVGTGELFF. Here the CDR3 DNA reads TGTGCCAGCAGGGCACAGGGTGCCGTCGGCACCGGGGAGCTGTTTTTT. Complete variable domain (other parts from reference TRBV28 and TRBJ2-2): DVKVTQSSRYLVKRTGEKVFLECVQDMDHENMFWYRQDPGLGLRLIYFSYDVKMKEKGDIPEGYSVSREKKERFSLILESASTNQTSMYLCASRAQGAVGTGELFFGEGSRLTVL.

This clonotype came up many times. The rearrangement links TRBV29-1 to TRBJ2-5, with TRBD1 identical over 7 bases. V gave up 8 bases and J gave up 1 base; unmatched junction bases: 7. From germline, CDR1 is SQVTM and CDR2 ANQGSEA. The CDR3 contains 13 residues. CDR3: CSTTGDVQETQYF. DNA of the CDR3: TGCAGCACCACAGGGGACGTCCAAGAGACCCAGTACTTC.

In this sample, this clonotype turned up many times. The V call is TRBV28, the J call TRBJ1-2; no firm D call. V lost 3 bases and J lost 3, with 8 bases in between. CDR1 and CDR2 (germline): MDHEN, SYDVKM. The CDR3 totals 13 residues. The CDR3 reads CASSFGGDYGYTF. Here the CDR3 DNA reads TGTGCCAGCAGTTTTGGAGGCGACTATGGCTACACCTTC.

There are a few counts of this clonotype. V gene TRBV5-1 combines with J gene TRBJ2-7, with TRBD1 matching over 11 bases. The CDR3 has 15 amino acids. CDR1 is SGHRS, CDR2 YFSETQ, per germline. V was clipped by 0 bases and J by 6 bases; unmatched bases: 5. The CDR3 reads CASSLGTGGRLEQYF. Written as DNA, the CDR3 is TGCGCCAGCAGCTTGGGGACAGGGGGCCGTCTCGAGCAGTACTTC. Filled out from reference TRBV5-1 and TRBJ2-7, the complete variable domain reads KAGVTQTPRYLIKTRGQQVTLSCSPISGHRSVSWYQQTPGQGLQFLFEYFSETQRNKGNFPGRFSGRQFSNSRSEMNVSTLELGDSALYLCASSLGTGGRLEQYFGPGTRLTVT.

The chain links TRBV11-2 to TRBJ2-2, with a possible D match to TRBD1 (5 bases). CDR3 length equals 16 residues. Per the germline V gene, CDR1 is SGHAT and CDR2 is FQNNGV. V lost 4 bases and J lost 4, with 16 bases in between. This CDR3 reads CASSSRPGWGTGELFF. The CDR3 DNA reads as TGTGCCAGCAGCTCCCGCCCAGGGTGGGGCACCGGGGAGCTGTTTTTT.

The rearrangement uses TRBV5-4 and TRBJ2-7; 7 nucleotides line up with TRBD2. The CDR3 runs to 15 residues. The junction had 10 bases not matched to a gene; V was cut back by 0 bases and J by 7 bases. The germline CDR1 and CDR2 sequences are SGHNT and YYREEE (reference sequence). This CDR3 is CASSLGAGLSREQYF. DNA for the CDR3: TGTGCCAGCAGCTTGGGAGCGGGACTGTCGAGGGAGCAGTACTTC.

This clonotype was observed many times. This chain links TRBV7-8 with TRBJ1-6; D gene unclear. The CDR3 has 16 residues. With 1 base removed from V and 7 bases from J, the gap between germline ends came to 14 bases. Germline V gene sequence: CDR1 SGHVS, CDR2 FQNEAQ. The CDR3 sequence is CASSLVSGFGNSPLHF. The CDR3 nucleotides read TGTGCCAGCAGCTTAGTGTCGGGGTTCGGGAATTCACCCCTCCACTTT.

This clonotype was picked up many times. The gene calls are TRBV6-5 and TRBJ2-7, with 7 nucleotides matching TRBD1. From germline, CDR1 is MNHEY and CDR2 SVGAGI. The CDR3 totals 13 residues. Losses at the gene ends were 2 bases for V and 6 bases for J; bases not matched to a gene: 4. DNA for the CDR3: TGTGCCAGCAGTTACAGGGGGCACGGCGAGCAGTACTTC. This encodes CASSYRGHGEQYF.

Ten or more counts support this clonotype. V is TRBV27 and J is TRBJ1-2; the match to TRBD1 covers 9 bases. The V gene end was trimmed by 6 bases and the J gene end by 6 bases; junction bases not matched to a gene: 8. CDR3 size: 14 residues. CDR1 and CDR2 from the germline V gene are MNHEY and SMNVEV (reference sequence). The CDR3 DNA reads TGTGCCAGCAGAAACTCCGGGACAGGGAATGGCTACACCTTC. Its translation: CASRNSGTGNGYTF.

This clonotype occurred many times. The chain couples TRBV2 to TRBJ1-1; D unresolved. Trimming shortened V by 3 bases and J by 6 bases, and 14 bases separated the two germline ends. CDR1 SNHLY and CDR2 FYNNEI come from the germline V gene. There are 14 residues in the CDR3. CDR3 in DNA: TGTGCCAGCAGTGACGGTTTTCTACGGCCTGAAGCTTTCTTT. It specifies CASSDGFLRPEAFF.

The chain combines TRBV10-2 with TRBJ1-1, with 8 bases identical to TRBD1. Germline CDR1 and CDR2: WSHSY and SAAADI. The CDR3 covers 15 residues. V shed 7 bases and J 5 bases; nucleotides not matched to a gene: 12. DNA of the CDR3: TGCGCCAGCAAAACCTTAGGACAGGGCCGAACTGAAGCTTTCTTT. As protein: CASKTLGQGRTEAFF.

With respect to this clonotype: Relative to the germline gene, one junction end is altered; a read error may explain this. This sequence joins TRBV7-9 and TRBJ2-7, with D perhaps matching TRBD1 (8 bases). The CDR3 sequence is 17 residues long. Germline-derived CDR1 and CDR2 are SEHNR and FQNEAQ (reference sequence). The CDR3 region has the DNA TGCGCCAGCAGCCCAAGCCTGCAGGGGGCGGGGAGGGACGAGCAGTACTTC. Translated, it gives CASSPSLQGAGRDEQYF. Full variable domain (remainder filled in from reference TRBV7-9 and TRBJ2-7): DTGVSQNPRHKITKRGQNVTFRCDPISEHNRLYWYRQTLGQGPEFLTYFQNEAQLEKSRLLSDRFSAERPKGSFSTLEIQRTEQGDSAMYLCASSPSLQGAGRDEQYFGPGTRLTVT.

This clonotype was recorded at least ten times. The V call is TRBV7-2, the J call TRBJ2-5; 8 bases match TRBD2. This CDR3 contains 15 residues. Germline V gene sequence: CDR1 SGHTA, CDR2 FQGNSA. The V segment lost 1 base and the J segment 9 bases; nucleotides outside the gene matches: 10. The CDR3 spells CASSLVSGRARPQYF. The CDR3 nucleotides are TGTGCCAGCAGCTTAGTCTCCGGGAGGGCCCGTCCCCAGTACTTC. The whole variable domain, remainder taken from reference TRBV7-2 and TRBJ2-5, is GAGVSQSPSNKVTEKGKDVELRCDPISGHTALYWYRQSLGQGLEFLIYFQGNSAPDKSGLPSDRFSAERTGGSVSTLTIQRTQQEDSAVYLCASSLVSGRARPQYFGPGTRLLVL.

This clonotype was observed at least ten times. This chain links TRBV7-2 with TRBJ1-4; TRBD1 is a possible D gene (5 bases). The CDR3 has 12 residues. Germline V gene lookup returns CDR1 SGHTA and CDR2 FQGNSA. The CDR3, as DNA: TGTGCGTCGGGACCGTATAATGAAAAACTGTTTTTT. It specifies CASGPYNEKLFF.

The rearrangement links TRBV6-4 to TRBJ1-1; D may be TRBD1 (6 bases). V was shortened by 10 bases and J by 3 bases, with 24 bases between the two germline ends. This CDR3 has 16 residues. Germline-derived CDR1 and CDR2 are MRHNA and SNTAGT. CDR3 sequence (DNA): TGTGCCACAGCAATGTCCCGGGACACTCTACACACTGAAGCTTTCTTT. As protein: CATAMSRDTLHTEAFF.

This clonotype showed up many times. V usage is TRBV27 and J usage is TRBJ1-2, with 7 bases aligning to TRBD1. V lost 4 bases to trimming and J lost 5 bases; unmatched junction nucleotides: 19. Germline CDR1 MNHEY, CDR2 SMNVEV (reference sequence). The CDR3 sequence is 18 residues long. This CDR3 is CASSSTLDRVRKGYGYTF. CDR3 DNA: TGTGCCAGCAGTTCAACCTTAGACAGGGTACGGAAGGGTTATGGCTACACCTTC.

This clonotype was seen at least ten times. The V and J genes are TRBV12-3 or TRBV12-4 and TRBJ2-4; tentatively, D is TRBD1 (5 bases). V dropped 6 bases and J dropped 5 bases, with 23 bases sitting between them. The CDR3 covers 17 residues. CDR3 region: CASRPTAPEPGQNIQYF. The CDR3 DNA reads TGTGCCAGCAGACCCACCGCGCCCGAGCCAGGGCAAAACATTCAGTACTTC.

As for this clonotype: With only one base between it and a far larger clone, this is likely a read error. This chain connects TRBV7-9 to TRBJ1-5; maybe TRBD1 (6 bases). The length of the CDR3 is 14 residues. Germline CDR1 is SEHNR and CDR2 is FQNEAQ (reference sequence). V shed 5 bases and J shed 9 bases, with 17 bases lying between them. CDR3 nucleotide sequence: TGTGCCAGCAGCCCCGGACAGCTCGGACGGCCCCAGCATTTT. Its protein product is CASSPGQLGRPQHF.

The DNA for the CDR3 is TGCAGCACCGCGGGGAAGTTGAACACTGAAGCTTTCTTT. As protein: CSTAGKLNTEAFF. V gene TRBV29-1 combines with J gene TRBJ1-1; D unresolved. Trimming pared 8 bases from V and 0 bases from J, leaving 13 bases between. The CDR3 sequence is 13 residues long. Germline V gives CDR1 SQVTM, CDR2 ANQGSEA.

This clonotype has a count of ten or more. The chain employs TRBV3-1 and TRBJ1-4; 9 positions agree with TRBD1. Looked up from germline, CDR1 is LGHDT and CDR2 is YNNKEL (reference sequence). CDR3 length: 13 residues. V gave up 2 bases and J gave up 10 bases; unmatched junction bases: 2. CDR3 protein: CASSQTGQGKLFF. In DNA, the CDR3 is TGTGCCAGCAGCCAAACGGGACAGGGAAAACTGTTTTTT.